Listed below are T cell receptor beta chains from one sample, sequenced in a study of PD-1 and CTLA-4 blockade in melanoma. TCRdb's table, derived via immunoSEQ multiplex PCR, lists solely in-frame clones and lacks some. The sample has about 28,000 clones, under 95% seen once; the top ten hold about 8.6%. This material consisted of CD8+ T cells from peripheral blood, taken from a patient given anti-PD-1 treatment. The receptors stem from a human donor with melanoma. The CDR3 runs from the conserved cysteine through the conserved F or W. Each record gives: D gene, J gene, V gene, clone size, CDR3 DNA, CDR3 protein. A D gene is named only where the DNA matches it firmly. A row's size may be missing; if present it is once, few, many or a size class.

>-|TRBJ1-1|TRBV9|-
TGTGCCAGCAGCGTAGGGGCAGGGGCTGAAGCTTTCTTT
CASSVGAGAEAFF
>TRBD2|TRBJ2-2|TRBV7-9|-
TGTGCCAGCAGCGCGCCCCGACTAGCGGGGGCTGTTGGGGAGCTGTTTTTT
CASSAPRLAGAVGELFF
>-|TRBJ1-2|TRBV21-1|-
TGTGCCAGCAGCAAGGAGGACAATTGCTATGGCTACACCTTC
CASSKEDNCYGYTF
>TRBD2|TRBJ2-2|TRBV19|-
TGTGCCAGTAGTATAGAACGGGAGGGCGGGGAGCTGTTTTTT
CASSIEREGGELFF
>TRBD2|TRBJ2-7|TRBV27|-
TGTGCCAGTCGGGGGGAGTACGAGCAGTACTTC
CASRGEYEQYF
>-|TRBJ1-1|TRBV28|-
TGTGCCAGCAGTGACCCTGCGGGGGCCGACACTGAAGCTTTCTTT
CASSDPAGADTEAFF
>-|TRBJ2-2|TRBV27|-
TGTGCCAGCAGTTTAGTGGTAGCGGCGAACACCGGGGAGCTGTTTTTT
CASSLVVAANTGELFF
>-|TRBJ1-2|TRBV4-1|-
TGCGCCAGCAGCCTCCTGACCGGGACGGATAACTATGGCTACACCTTC
CASSLLTGTDNYGYTF
>-|TRBJ2-6|TRBV5-8|-
TGTGCCAGCAGCTTGGGCGGCGGACGCATCTCTGGGGCCAACGTCCTGACTTTC
CASSLGGGRISGANVLTF
>-|TRBJ1-1|TRBV19|-
TGTGCCAGTAGTCCTAAGGGGGAGGGCATGAACACTGAAGCTTTCTTT
CASSPKGEGMNTEAFF
>-|TRBJ1-1|TRBV6-6|-
TGTGCCAGCAGTTACAGGGGTGTGGAGACTGAAGCTTTCTTT
CASSYRGVETEAFF
>TRBD2|TRBJ2-5|TRBV14|-
TGTGCCAGCAGCGTCGGGGCTTCAGCGGGGGAGACCCAGTACTTC
CASSVGASAGETQYF
>TRBD2|TRBJ2-1|TRBV9|-
TGTGCCAGCAGCGGTAGCGGGAATGAGCAGTTCTTC
CASSGSGNEQFF
>-|TRBJ1-1|TRBV10-2|few
TGCGCCAGCAGGGACATTGTCCCTGAAGCTTTCTTT
CASRDIVPEAFF
>TRBD2|TRBJ2-3|TRBV6-2/TRBV6-3|few
TGTGCCAGCAGTTACGGGACTAGCGCAGATACGCAGTATTTT
CASSYGTSADTQYF
>-|TRBJ1-5|TRBV19|-
TGTGCCAGTAGTATAGGTCCAGTCAATCAGCCCCAGCATTTT
CASSIGPVNQPQHF
>TRBD1|TRBJ1-2|TRBV4-2|-
TGTGCCAGCAGCCAACAGGGGGGGGCCGGCTACACCTTC
CASSQQGGAGYTF
>TRBD1|TRBJ1-1|TRBV28|-
TGTGCCAGCAGCCCCCCGGGACAGGGGTCTTGGAACACTGAAGCTTTCTTT
CASSPPGQGSWNTEAFF
>TRBD2|TRBJ2-3|TRBV7-9|-
TGTGCCAGCAGCAGACTAGCGCCAGGAGATACGCAGTATTTT
CASSRLAPGDTQYF
>TRBD1|TRBJ2-7|TRBV5-1|-
TGCGCCAGCAGCCCTCCAGCAGTGGGACAGGGGGCTGAGGAGCAGTACTTC
CASSPPAVGQGAEEQYF
>-|TRBJ2-7|TRBV5-5|-
TGTGCCAGCAGCCCGTACAGCAACTCCTACGAGCAGTACTTC
CASSPYSNSYEQYF
>-|TRBJ2-1|TRBV7-9|-
TGTGCCAGCAGCGAAAAGGGAACAGGGAGAGCGAATGAGCAGTTCTTC
CASSEKGTGRANEQFF
>-|TRBJ1-5|TRBV7-8|-
TGTGCCAGCGGAGGATGGGGGACGGATAGCAATCAGCCCCAGCATTTT
CASGGWGTDSNQPQHF
>-|TRBJ1-2|TRBV5-6|-
TGTGCCAGCCTCCCTTTCTCGGGGTCTTCGTATGGCTACACCTTC
CASLPFSGSSYGYTF
>-|TRBJ2-1|TRBV7-9|-
TGTGCCAGCAGGTCCCCCCGAATGGGGACGCACAATGAGCAGTTCTTC
CASRSPRMGTHNEQFF
>-|TRBJ2-7|TRBV4-1|-
TGCGCCAGCAGCCAATCCGGGACTTCCACCGAGCAGTACTTC
CASSQSGTSTEQYF
>TRBD1|TRBJ1-2|TRBV2|-
TGTGCCAGCAAGAACAGGGGAGATTCGGACTATGGCTACACCTTC
CASKNRGDSDYGYTF
>-|TRBJ1-5|TRBV21-1|-
TGTGCCAGCAGCGACCGCTACGGGGGGAAGAGCAATCAGCCCCAGCATTTT
CASSDRYGGKSNQPQHF
>-|TRBJ1-1|TRBV6-1|-
TGTGCCAGCAGTACGTTGGGTGGGAACACTGAAGCTTTCTTT
CASSTLGGNTEAFF
>-|TRBJ2-2|TRBV19|-
TGTGCCAGCGGGCCCGGGGAGCTGTTTTTT
CASGPGELFF
>-|TRBJ2-1|TRBV7-9|-
TGTGCCAGCAGCGGCGGCGGGACCCTTGGGGTCGAGCAGTTCTTC
CASSGGGTLGVEQFF
>-|TRBJ2-7|TRBV5-4|-
TGTGCCAGCAGCCCTTCAGGTCCCACCTACGAGCAGTACTTC
CASSPSGPTYEQYF
>-|TRBJ2-3|TRBV2|-
TGTGCCAGCAGTGACCCGGCATCGGACGGCGCAGATACGCAGTATTTT
CASSDPASDGADTQYF
>TRBD2|TRBJ2-1|TRBV12-5|-
TGTGCTAGTGGCACTTCCGGGACTAGCGGGAGTATCTATGAGCAGTTCTTC
CASGTSGTSGSIYEQFF
>-|TRBJ1-5|TRBV19|-
TGTGCCAGTTCATTGGACATTAGCAATCAGCCCCAGCATTTT
CASSLDISNQPQHF
>-|TRBJ2-2|TRBV30|-
TGTGGCGTTCCGTCGAGGACCGGGGAGCTGTTTTTT
CGVPSRTGELFF